Listed below are T cell receptor beta chains from one sample, sequenced in a study of blood T cell repertoires in COVID-19. Some clones are missing from TCRdb's copy, which holds only in-frame ones; the method was immunoSEQ multiplex PCR. The sample lists under 300,000 clones, less than 85% occurring once. What was sequenced was peripheral blood. The receptors derive from a man in his 60s who had recovered from COVID-19. CDR3s include the opening cysteine and the closing phenylalanine or tryptophan. The D gene is left open where the match is weak. Clone size is not always given. Where it is, it says once, few, many or a class for expanded clones.

v_call	d_call	j_call	clone_size	cdr3_aa	cdr3_nt
TRBV2	NA	TRBJ1-3	few	CASSDTRNTIYF	TGTGCCAGCAGTGACACCCGGAACACCATATATTTT
TRBV5-5	TRBD1	TRBJ2-7	NA	CASSLRGQEVYEQYF	TGTGCCAGCAGCTTGAGGGGACAGGAGGTCTACGAGCAGTACTTC
TRBV19	NA	TRBJ1-1	NA	CASSTTSGRGNTEAFF	TGTGCCAGTAGTACTACATCAGGGAGGGGGAACACTGAAGCTTTCTTT
TRBV30	NA	TRBJ1-5	NA	CAWSLKPQHF	TGTGCCTGGAGCCTTAAGCCCCAGCATTTT
TRBV11-3	TRBD2	TRBJ2-7	NA	CASSLTSGTAEQYF	TGTGCCAGCAGCTTAACTAGCGGTACGGCCGAGCAGTACTTC
TRBV20-1	NA	TRBJ1-2	NA	CSASLGTNYGYTF	TGCAGTGCTAGTCTTGGGACAAACTATGGCTACACCTTC
TRBV2	NA	TRBJ1-6	NA	CASIKRGNGLNSPLHF	TGTGCCAGCATCAAGCGGGGGAACGGGTTGAATTCACCCCTCCACTTT
TRBV28	NA	TRBJ2-7	NA	CASRTVAPLEQYF	TGTGCCAGCAGGACAGTGGCGCCTCTCGAGCAGTACTTC
TRBV27	NA	TRBJ2-2	NA	CASSFRGVGAGELFF	TGTGCCAGCAGTTTTCGGGGAGTGGGTGCCGGGGAGCTGTTTTTT
TRBV3-1/TRBV3-2	TRBD2	TRBJ2-6	NA	CASSQDRGGQRSGANVLTF	TGTGCCAGCAGCCAAGATCGGGGGGGACAACGGTCTGGGGCCAACGTCCTGACTTTC
TRBV6-5	NA	TRBJ1-4	NA	CASSYSGKRTNEKLFF	TGTGCCAGCAGTTACTCCGGGAAGCGGACTAATGAAAAACTGTTTTTT
TRBV18	NA	TRBJ2-4	NA	CASSLDPGEKNIQYF	TGTGCCAGCTCACTAGATCCCGGGGAAAAAAACATTCAGTACTTC
TRBV27	NA	TRBJ2-7	NA	CASSNEGSWYYEQYF	TGTGCCAGCAGTAACGAAGGGAGTTGGTACTACGAGCAGTACTTC
TRBV6-5	NA	TRBJ1-4	NA	CAVRRMATNEKLFF	TGTGCCGTCCGGAGGATGGCAACTAATGAAAAACTGTTTTTT
TRBV5-1	TRBD1	TRBJ2-5	NA	CASSLGTGGRETQYF	TGCGCCAGCAGCTTAGGGACAGGGGGGCGAGAGACCCAGTACTTC
TRBV18	NA	TRBJ2-1	once	CASSPTSGAEQFF	TGTGCCAGCTCACCCACAAGTGGGGCTGAGCAGTTCTTC
TRBV6-2/TRBV6-3	TRBD1	TRBJ2-5	NA	CASSDRGLETQYF	TGTGCCAGCAGCGACAGGGGGCTAGAGACCCAGTACTTC
TRBV30	TRBD1	TRBJ2-3	NA	CAWSLPGQGITDTQYF	TGTGCCTGGAGTCTTCCGGGACAGGGGATTACAGATACGCAGTATTTT
TRBV28	NA	TRBJ1-5	NA	CASAVSNQPQHF	TGTGCCAGCGCGGTGAGCAATCAGCCCCAGCATTTT
TRBV27	NA	TRBJ2-1	NA	CASSLGHPTGNEQFF	TGTGCCAGCAGTTTAGGGCATCCCACTGGCAATGAGCAGTTCTTC
TRBV28	NA	TRBJ1-5	once	CASSLQVGQPQHF	TGTGCCAGCAGTTTACAGGTCGGTCAGCCCCAGCATTTT
TRBV2	NA	TRBJ1-5	NA	CASSGGEVSNQPQHF	TGTGCCAGCAGCGGGGGTGAAGTTAGCAATCAGCCCCAGCATTTT
TRBV7-3	NA	TRBJ2-2	NA	CASSFRTGELFF	TGTGCCAGCAGCTTCCGGACCGGGGAGCTGTTTTTT
TRBV11-2	TRBD2	TRBJ2-1	NA	CASSPRGAGWYNEQFF	TGTGCCAGCAGCCCTCGAGGAGCGGGATGGTACAATGAGCAGTTCTTC
TRBV5-5	TRBD1	TRBJ1-2	NA	CASSQGQGGGGYTF	TGTGCCAGCAGCCAGGGACAGGGAGGTGGCGGCTACACCTTC
TRBV5-8	TRBD1	TRBJ2-4	NA	CASSYYPGQKTTTAKNIQYF	TGTGCCAGCAGCTATTACCCGGGACAGAAAACTACGACAGCCAAAAACATTCAGTACTTC
TRBV11-2	TRBD2	TRBJ2-1	NA	CASSRPAAGPYNEQFF	TGTGCCAGCAGCCGACCGGCAGCGGGGCCGTACAATGAGCAGTTCTTC
TRBV12-3/TRBV12-4	NA	TRBJ2-1	NA	CASRSLRNEQFF	TGTGCCAGCAGGTCCTTGAGAAATGAGCAGTTCTTC
TRBV6-5	NA	TRBJ2-2	NA	CASRIREWTGELFF	TGTGCCAGCAGAATACGGGAGTGGACCGGGGAGCTGTTTTTT
TRBV29-1	NA	TRBJ2-7	NA	CSALRDWAAGEQYF	TGCAGCGCCCTCCGGGACTGGGCGGCGGGCGAGCAGTACTTC
TRBV19	NA	TRBJ2-1	NA	CASSIVASSYNEQFF	TGTGCCAGTAGTATCGTCGCTAGCTCCTACAATGAGCAGTTCTTC
TRBV27	NA	TRBJ2-7	once	CASSRGSEQYF	TGTGCCAGCTCTAGGGGGAGCGAGCAGTACTTC
TRBV19	NA	TRBJ1-2	once	CASSRDRNYGYTF	TGTGCCAGTAGCCGAGACAGGAACTATGGCTACACCTTC
TRBV28	TRBD1	TRBJ1-5	NA	CASSLRQGVGNQPQHF	TGTGCCAGCAGTTTACGACAGGGGGTGGGCAATCAGCCCCAGCATTTT
TRBV7-6	TRBD1	TRBJ2-5	NA	CASSPGQGIFETQYF	TGTGCCAGCAGCCCGGGACAGGGGATCTTTGAGACCCAGTACTTC
TRBV3-1/TRBV3-2	NA	TRBJ1-1	NA	CASSQGRWGDSEAFF	TGTGCCAGCAGCCAGGGGAGATGGGGTGATTCTGAAGCTTTCTTT
TRBV5-4	NA	TRBJ2-5	NA	CASNLGGGLETQYF	TGTGCCAGCAACCTTGGGGGGGGCCTAGAGACCCAGTACTTC
TRBV19	NA	TRBJ1-1	NA	CASREGGLNTEAFF	TGTGCCAGTAGGGAGGGGGGGTTGAACACTGAAGCTTTCTTT
TRBV10-3	NA	TRBJ1-1	NA	CAISESGGGETEAFF	TGTGCCATCAGTGAATCGGGGGGCGGGGAGACTGAAGCTTTCTTT
TRBV19	NA	TRBJ2-2	few	CASSIGHNAANTGELFF	TGTGCCAGTAGTATAGGACATAACGCAGCGAACACCGGGGAGCTGTTTTTT
TRBV19	TRBD1	TRBJ1-1	NA	CATKDREIDEAFF	TGTGCCACTAAGGACAGGGAGATAGATGAAGCTTTCTTT
TRBV5-1	TRBD1	TRBJ2-3	once	CASSERTGGGTDTQYF	TGCGCCAGCAGCGAAAGGACAGGGGGCGGCACAGATACGCAGTATTTT
TRBV18	NA	TRBJ2-5	NA	CASLRTIQETQYF	TGTGCCAGCCTACGGACAATTCAAGAGACCCAGTACTTC
TRBV20-1	NA	TRBJ1-1	NA	CSAGGPAEAFF	TGCAGTGCGGGGGGGCCGGCTGAAGCTTTCTTT
TRBV7-2	NA	TRBJ2-1	NA	CASSSAAYNEQFF	TGTGCCAGCAGCTCCGCGGCCTACAATGAGCAGTTCTTC